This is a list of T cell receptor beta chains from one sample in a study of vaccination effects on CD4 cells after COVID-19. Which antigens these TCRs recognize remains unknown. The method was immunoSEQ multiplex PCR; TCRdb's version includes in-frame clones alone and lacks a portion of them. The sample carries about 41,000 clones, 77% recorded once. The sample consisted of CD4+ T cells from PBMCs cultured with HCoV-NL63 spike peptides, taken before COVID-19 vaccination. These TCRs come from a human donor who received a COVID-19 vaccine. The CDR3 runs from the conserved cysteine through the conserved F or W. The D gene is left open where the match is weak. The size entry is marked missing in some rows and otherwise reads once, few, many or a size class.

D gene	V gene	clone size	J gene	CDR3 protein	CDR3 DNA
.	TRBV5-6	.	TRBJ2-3	CASSSRGTDTQYF	TGTGCCAGCAGCTCAAGAGGGACAGATACGCAGTATTTT
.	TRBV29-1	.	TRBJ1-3	CSGQVNSGNTIYF	TGCAGCGGACAGGTTAACTCTGGAAACACCATATATTTT
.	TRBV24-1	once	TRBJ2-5	CATSVGRTQETQYF	TGTGCCACCAGTGTAGGCAGAACACAAGAGACCCAGTACTTC
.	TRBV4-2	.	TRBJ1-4	CASSQADGATNEKLFF	TGTGCCAGCAGCCAAGCTGACGGCGCAACTAATGAAAAACTGTTTTTT
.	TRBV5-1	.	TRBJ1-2	CASSLAISGGPGGYTF	TGCGCCAGCAGCTTGGCGATCTCGGGGGGCCCCGGTGGCTACACCTTC
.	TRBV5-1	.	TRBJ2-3	CASSLGYDGTDTQYF	TGCGCCAGCAGCTTGGGTTATGATGGCACAGATACGCAGTATTTT
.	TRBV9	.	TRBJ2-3	CASSVTGDTDTQYF	TGTGCCAGCAGCGTAACGGGGGACACAGATACGCAGTATTTT
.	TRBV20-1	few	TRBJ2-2	CSASYRRNTGELFF	TGCAGTGCTAGTTACAGGAGGAACACCGGGGAGCTGTTTTTT
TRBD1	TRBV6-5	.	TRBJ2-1	CASSYRDRGGHEQFF	TGTGCCAGCAGTTACCGGGACAGGGGAGGGCATGAGCAGTTCTTC
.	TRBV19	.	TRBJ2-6	CARHSSGANVLTF	TGTGCCCGTCACAGCTCTGGGGCCAACGTCCTGACTTTC
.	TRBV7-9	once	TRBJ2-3	CASSLPRVRTDTQYF	TGTGCCAGCAGCCTACCCAGGGTGAGGACAGATACGCAGTATTTT
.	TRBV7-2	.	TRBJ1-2	CASSLRVLGGYTF	TGTGCCAGCAGCTTAAGAGTACTTGGGGGCTACACCTTC
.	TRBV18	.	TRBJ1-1	CASSSGSKNTEAFF	TGTGCCAGCTCATCGGGAAGTAAGAACACTGAAGCTTTCTTT
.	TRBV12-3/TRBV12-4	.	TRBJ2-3	CASSLAVATQYF	TGTGCCAGCAGTTTGGCGGTGGCGACGCAGTATTTT
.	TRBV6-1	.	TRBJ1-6	CASSTGTRANSPLHF	TGTGCCAGCAGTACAGGGACACGGGCCAATTCACCCCTCCACTTT
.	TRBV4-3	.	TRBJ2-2	CASSQETGANTGELFF	TGCGCCAGCAGCCAAGAGACCGGGGCGAACACCGGGGAGCTGTTTTTT
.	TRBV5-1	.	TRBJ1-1	CASSFEGVTEAFF	TGCGCCAGCAGCTTTGAGGGGGTCACTGAAGCTTTCTTT
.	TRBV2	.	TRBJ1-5	CASSEEGQGNQPQHF	TGTGCCAGCAGTGAAGAAGGCCAGGGCAATCAGCCCCAGCATTTT
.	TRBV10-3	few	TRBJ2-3	CAISRGAHTDTQYF	TGTGCCATCAGCAGGGGGGCCCACACAGATACGCAGTATTTT
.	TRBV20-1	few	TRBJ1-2	CSASDMRGYTF	TGCAGTGCTAGCGACATGCGGGGCTACACCTTC
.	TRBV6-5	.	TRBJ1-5	CASSFLPPGNQPQHF	TGTGCCAGCAGTTTTCTGCCCCCGGGCAATCAGCCCCAGCATTTT
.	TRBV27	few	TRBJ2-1	CASGKDYFGNEQFF	TGTGCCAGCGGTAAAGACTATTTTGGGAATGAGCAGTTCTTC
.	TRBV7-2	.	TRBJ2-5	CASSLVLQETQYF	TGTGCCAGCAGCTTAGTTTTACAAGAGACCCAGTACTTC
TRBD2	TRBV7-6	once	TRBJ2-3	CASSGTSGGYTDTQYF	TGTGCCAGCAGCGGGACTAGCGGGGGTTACACAGATACGCAGTATTTT
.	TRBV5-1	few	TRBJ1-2	CASSLDSYYGYTF	TGCGCCAGCAGCTTGGACAGCTACTATGGCTACACCTTC
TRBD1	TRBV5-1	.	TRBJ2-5	CASRRTGVEETQYF	TGCGCCAGCAGACGGACAGGGGTTGAGGAGACCCAGTACTTC
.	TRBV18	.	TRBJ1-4	CASSLRGGLATNEKLFF	TGTGCCAGCTCACTAAGAGGAGGACTTGCAACTAATGAAAAACTGTTTTTT
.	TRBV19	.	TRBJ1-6	CASSIEGRGNSPLHF	TGTGCCAGTAGTATAGAGGGCAGGGGTAATTCACCCCTCCACTTT
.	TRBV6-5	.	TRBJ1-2	CASSFSGHLLYGYTF	TGTGCCAGCAGTTTCTCGGGACACCTACTCTATGGCTACACCTTC
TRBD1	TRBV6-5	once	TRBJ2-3	CASSRQGSTDTQYF	TGTGCCAGCAGCAGACAGGGAAGCACAGATACGCAGTATTTT
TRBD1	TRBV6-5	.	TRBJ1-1	CASSFSTGFGFF	TGTGCCAGCAGCTTCTCGACAGGGTTTGGTTTCTTT
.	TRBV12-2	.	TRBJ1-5	CASRGTIAPQHF	TGTGCAAGTCGCGGGACAATTGCCCCCCAGCATTTT
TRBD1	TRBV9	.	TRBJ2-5	CASSGNTGTAGETQYF	TGTGCCAGCAGCGGAAACACCGGGACAGCCGGGGAGACCCAGTACTTC
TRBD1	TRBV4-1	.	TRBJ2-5	CASSPTNRLIQGAVETQYF	TGCGCCAGCAGTCCCACAAACCGATTAATACAGGGGGCGGTGGAGACCCAGTACTTC